The clone carrying this TCR beta chain was picked up many times. What it recognizes is unknown. The sample originates from a study of Graves' ophthalmopathy and Graves' hyperthyroidism. Study information: Stable hyperthyroidism was defined by absence of ophthalmopathy within 18 months of follow-up. Regarding the study as a whole: In blood, most expanded thyroid clonotypes above 0.001 frequency were also detected. For predicting ophthalmopathy progression, the model had around 64% sensitivity and around 72% specificity.

RNA transcripts yielded amplified TCR beta CDR3 regions. Scientists carried out first-round RT-PCR using HTBI primers and then a second-round multiplex PCR. TCRdb re-called the multiplex PCR reads through MiXCR, storing one row per CDR3 protein. The sample has around 590,000 distinct CDR3 sequences, about 40% seen once. Germline values: CDR1 SEHNR, CDR2 FQNEAQ (reference sequence). V shed 5 bases and J 4 bases; nucleotides not matched to a gene: 5. There are 15 residues in the CDR3. Sequencing input: peripheral blood or thyroid tissue (not recorded which). The chain carries TRBV7-9 and TRBJ1-3; 10 positions agree with TRBD1. The source of this sequence is an adult man with Graves' hyperthyroidism. The CDR3 DNA is TGTGCCAGCAGCCAGGGACAGGGGACGGGAAACACCATATATTTT. It is translated as CASSQGQGTGNTIYF.